What follows describes a single T cell receptor beta chain. This entry is derived from a study of OX40 agonist ivuxolimab in advanced cancers. The CDR3 runs to 15 residues. Germline values: CDR1 LNHDA, CDR2 SQIVND (reference sequence). Trimming cost V 3 bases and J 0 bases, with 11 bases left between them. This table comes from immunoSEQ multiplex PCR, and its TCRdb copy is limited to in-frame clones, with some not included. The sample contains approximately 46,000 clones, approximately 86% of which appear only once. The rearrangement uses TRBV19 and TRBJ1-1, with a possible D match to TRBD1 (5 bases). This TCR was recovered from an adult with an advanced solid tumor such as melanoma, head and neck, liver or kidney cancer. Specimen: CD4+ or CD8+ T cells sorted from blood, collected in a trial of the OX40 agonist ivuxolimab. CDR3 DNA: TGTGCCAGTAGTATTACCGGGACCGTGAACACTGAAGCTTTCTTT. Translation gives CASSITGTVNTEAFF.